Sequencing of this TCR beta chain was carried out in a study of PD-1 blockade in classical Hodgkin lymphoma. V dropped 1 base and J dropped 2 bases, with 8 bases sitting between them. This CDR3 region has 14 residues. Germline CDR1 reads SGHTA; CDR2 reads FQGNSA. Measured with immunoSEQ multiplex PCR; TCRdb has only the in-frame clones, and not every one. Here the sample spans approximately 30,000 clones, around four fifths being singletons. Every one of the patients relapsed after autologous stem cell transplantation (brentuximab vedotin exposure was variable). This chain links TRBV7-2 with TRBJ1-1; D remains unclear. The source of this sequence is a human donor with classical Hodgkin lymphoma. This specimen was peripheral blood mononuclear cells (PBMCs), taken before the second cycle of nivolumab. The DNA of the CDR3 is TGTGCCAGCAGCTTAGAGGGCGGCAACACTGAAGCTTTCTTT. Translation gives CASSLEGGNTEAFF.